A single sample gave rise to the 26 T cell receptor beta chains below, sequenced in a study of cytomegalovirus exposure and HLA in healthy donors. The PCR contained 60 Vbeta and 13 Jbeta primers. Assay used: immunoSEQ multiplex PCR; TCRdb lists only in-frame clones, some missing. The sample lists tens of thousands of clones, about three quarters occurring once. Source material: PBMCs. These receptors originate from a young man in good health and CMV-seronegative.

The CDR3 DNA sequence: TGCAGCGTTTTAAGACAGACGAACCCCTACGAGCAGTACTTC. Amino acids: CSVLRQTNPYEQYF. This chain connects TRBV29-1 to TRBJ2-7, with D perhaps matching TRBD1 (5 bases). V was shortened by 5 bases and J by 2 bases, with 16 bases between the two germline ends. Germline-derived CDR1 and CDR2 are SQVTM and ANQGSEA. CDR3 size: 14 residues.

The chain links TRBV6-5 to TRBJ2-5; the D is unclear. The V end was cut by 2 bases, the J end by 2 bases, with 6 bases between. This CDR3 comprises 13 residues. The germline CDR1 and CDR2 sequences are MNHEY and SVGAGI. CDR3 sequence: CASSYGTQETQYF. CDR3 nucleotides: TGTGCCAGCAGTTACGGCACACAAGAGACCCAGTACTTC.

This chain uses TRBV6-1 with TRBJ2-5, with TRBD1 matching 7 bases. V dropped 3 bases and J dropped 5; count of bases not matched to a gene: 9. The CDR3 is made up of 15 amino acids. Germline V gene lookup returns CDR1 MNHNS and CDR2 SASEGT. The CDR3 bases are TGTGCCAGCAGTGAGTGGACAGGCCGCTGGGAGACCCAGTACTTC. Its protein is CASSEWTGRWETQYF.

V usage is TRBV7-2 and J usage is TRBJ1-1; weak D call: TRBD1 (5 bases). The germline CDR1 and CDR2 sequences are SGHTA and FQGNSA. Trimming cost V 1 base and J 4 bases, with 10 bases left between them. The CDR3 runs to 14 residues. CDR3 DNA: TGTGCCAGCAGCTTAGACAGGACGGGCACTGAAGCTTTCTTT. It yields the protein CASSLDRTGTEAFF.

This clone was counted a few times. The chain joins TRBV7-8 to TRBJ2-1; weak D call: TRBD1 (5 bases). Looked up from germline, CDR1 is SGHVS and CDR2 is FQNEAQ. CDR3 size: 14 residues. The V and J ends lost 8 bases and 8 bases respectively, with 19 bases between them. The CDR3 here is CASQGLTALYEQFF. CDR3 DNA: TGTGCCAGCCAGGGTTTAACTGCGTTGTATGAGCAGTTCTTC.

CDR3 protein: CASSWTDYQPQHF. DNA of the CDR3: TGTGCCAGTAGCTGGACAGATTATCAGCCCCAGCATTTT. The rearrangement joins TRBV19 to TRBJ1-5; tentatively, D is TRBD1 (6 bases). V gave up 6 bases and J gave up 5 bases, with 11 bases separating them. CDR3 length: 13 residues. CDR1 is LNHDA, CDR2 SQIVND, per germline (reference sequence).

This clone was detected only once. This chain connects TRBV11-3 to TRBJ1-1; possibly TRBD1 for D (6 bases). Trimming left V 2 bases short and J 10 bases short, with 14 bases between. Germline CDR1 reads SGHNT; CDR2 reads YENEEA. There are 13 residues in the CDR3. CDR3 sequence: CASSLSAATGAFF. The CDR3 region has the DNA TGTGCCAGCAGCTTAAGTGCTGCGACAGGAGCTTTCTTT.

This rearrangement joins TRBV30 to TRBJ2-7, with D possibly matching TRBD1 (7 bases). The germline V gene encodes CDR1 GTSNPN and CDR2 SVGIG (reference sequence). The CDR3 is made up of 11 amino acids. V lost 6 bases, J lost 3 bases, and 9 bases lay in between. CDR3 nucleotide sequence: TGTGCCTGTCAGGGGGGCTACGAGCAGTACTTC. Translated: CACQGGYEQYF.

The chain couples TRBV25-1 to TRBJ2-2; D may be TRBD2 (5 bases). This CDR3 spans 14 amino acids. Germline CDR1 and CDR2: MGHDK and SYGVNS. The V end lost 8 bases, the J end lost 0 bases, and 10 bases lay between the germline ends. The chain's CDR3 is CASVSGSNTGELFF. The CDR3 coding sequence is TGTGCCAGCGTCTCGGGGTCGAACACCGGGGAGCTGTTTTTT.

This sequence joins TRBV11-2 and TRBJ1-2; 10 bases line up with TRBD1. Germline V gene data show CDR1 as SGHAT and CDR2 as FQNNGV. The J segment lost 6 bases and the V segment lost 1 base, leaving 5 bases of the junction unmatched. This CDR3 comprises 15 residues. The CDR3 DNA reads as TGTGCCAGCAGCTTAGCCGGGGACAGGGGAGATGGCTACACCTTC. This gives the protein CASSLAGDRGDGYTF.

There are a few counts of this clone. The chain has TRBV7-6 and TRBJ1-5; D possibly corresponds to TRBD1 (5 bases). This CDR3 has 13 residues. The V gene's germline CDR1 is SGHVS and CDR2 FNYEAQ. Deletions cut 5 bases from V and 6 bases from J, with 11 bases between. CDR3 residues: CASSPQGRQPQHF. The CDR3 DNA follows: TGTGCCAGCAGCCCCCAGGGTCGTCAGCCCCAGCATTTT.

This clone has a handful of counts. The chain couples TRBV2 to TRBJ2-7; tentative D call: TRBD1 (6 bases). The V end was cut by 6 bases, the J end by 3 bases, with 30 bases between. The germline V gene encodes CDR1 SNHLY and CDR2 FYNNEI. The length of the CDR3 is 19 residues. The CDR3 nucleotides are TGTGCCAGCAGGGCCTCTGGGGGCCAGCAACCTAGAGGTAGCTACGAGCAGTACTTC. This encodes CASRASGGQQPRGSYEQYF.

This chain connects TRBV4-1 to TRBJ2-7; 13 positions agree with TRBD2. Germline V gene data show CDR1 as MGHRA and CDR2 as YSYEKL. V lost 1 base, J lost 2 bases, and 2 bases stayed unmatched. CDR3 size: 16 residues. Here the CDR3 reads CASSQAGTSGTYEQYF. For the CDR3, the DNA is TGCGCCAGCAGCCAAGCTGGGACTAGCGGGACCTACGAGCAGTACTTC.

The V call is TRBV25-1, the J call TRBJ1-2; the D is unclear. The CDR3 spans 14 residues. Germline CDR1 MGHDK, CDR2 SYGVNS. Trimming left V 5 bases short and J 4 bases short, with 14 bases between. The chain's CDR3 is CASSRFEAGYGYTF. CDR3 sequence (DNA): TGTGCCAGCAGTAGATTCGAAGCCGGCTATGGCTACACCTTC.

The rearrangement links TRBV4-1 to TRBJ1-2; possibly TRBD1 for D (6 bases). CDR1 is MGHRA, CDR2 YSYEKL, per germline. V was clipped by 2 bases and J by 4 bases, with 14 bases between them. The CDR3 sequence is 15 residues long. The CDR3 coding sequence is TGCGCCAGCAGCCAACAGGGGACGGGGGGCTATGGCTACACCTTC. This encodes CASSQQGTGGYGYTF.

The chain recombines TRBV29-1 with TRBJ2-3, with 8 bases aligning to TRBD1. This CDR3 spans 16 amino acids. J gave up 0 bases and V 5 bases, and 10 bases lay outside the gene matches. From germline, CDR1 is SQVTM and CDR2 ANQGSEA. Here the CDR3 DNA reads TGCAGCGTTCGGGACAGGATACAAACTAGCACAGATACGCAGTATTTT. Its protein product is CSVRDRIQTSTDTQYF.

The chain couples TRBV10-2 to TRBJ2-1; 8 positions agree with TRBD1. The CDR3 sequence is 14 residues long. Germline V gene lookup returns CDR1 WSHSY and CDR2 SAAADI. V was clipped by 0 bases and J by 7 bases; unmatched bases: 2. The CDR3 spells CASSESGTGNEQFF. In DNA, the CDR3 is TGCGCCAGCAGTGAGTCTGGGACAGGAAATGAGCAGTTCTTC.

The chain joins TRBV25-1 to TRBJ1-1; TRBD1 matches at 9 bases. The CDR3 covers 15 residues. Trimming took 3 bases from V and 6 from J; bases not matched to a gene: 8. Germline V gene lookup returns CDR1 MGHDK and CDR2 SYGVNS. CDR3 sequence (DNA): TGTGCCAGCAGTGATATAGGGACAGGGCGGTCTGAAGCTTTCTTT. This sequence encodes CASSDIGTGRSEAFF.

The chain carries TRBV10-1 and TRBJ2-7; weak D call: TRBD1 (6 bases). This CDR3 is 14 amino acids long. Germline V CDR1 and CDR2: WNHNN, SYGVQD (reference sequence). With 3 bases removed from V and 6 bases from J, the gap between germline ends came to 15 bases. CDR3 amino acids: CASSDITGTTEQYF. The CDR3 nucleotides are TGCGCCAGCAGTGACATAACAGGGACGACCGAGCAGTACTTC.

The chain uses TRBV10-3 and TRBJ2-5; the match to TRBD1 covers 7 bases. Germline values: CDR1 ENHRY, CDR2 SYGVKD. CDR3 length: 13 residues. The ends lost 4 bases at V and 4 bases at J; junction bases unmatched: 3. The DNA of the CDR3 is TGTGCCATCAGTGGGACAGGTGGAGAGACCCAGTACTTC. This codes for CAISGTGGETQYF.

The chain carries TRBV15 and TRBJ2-7; D might be TRBD2 (5 bases). CDR3 length: 13 residues. Looked up from germline, CDR1 is LNHNV and CDR2 is YYDKDF (reference sequence). V was cut by 1 base and J by 12 bases, with 16 bases left in between. CDR3 loop: CATSRGTLKTRYF. In DNA form, the CDR3 reads TGTGCCACCAGCAGAGGGACTTTGAAGACAAGGTACTTC.

This rearrangement joins TRBV29-1 to TRBJ2-1; maybe TRBD1 (6 bases). The CDR3 has 14 residues. Germline V gene sequence: CDR1 SQVTM, CDR2 ANQGSEA. Trimming pared 3 bases from V and 4 bases from J, leaving 13 bases between. CDR3 sequence reads: CSVEVDRPYNEQFF. CDR3 DNA sequence: TGCAGCGTTGAGGTGGACAGACCATACAATGAGCAGTTCTTC.

The gene calls are TRBV7-9 and TRBJ1-2, with TRBD1 matching over 7 bases. Germline loops: CDR1 SEHNR, CDR2 FQNEAQ (reference sequence). The CDR3 runs 14 residues. The V gene end was trimmed by 3 bases and the J gene end by 4 bases; junction bases not matched to a gene: 5. CDR3 protein: CASSFGQGGYGYTF. In DNA form, the CDR3 reads TGTGCCAGCAGCTTCGGGCAGGGGGGCTATGGCTACACCTTC.

This sequence joins TRBV4-1 and TRBJ2-5, with 8 bases lining up with TRBD1. After removal of 0 bases from V and 1 base from J, the junction contained 4 bases not matched to a gene. CDR1 and CDR2 (germline): MGHRA, YSYEKL. The CDR3 covers 16 residues. The CDR3 DNA sequence: TGCGCCAGCAGCCAAGATGGACAGGGTGCCCAAGAGACCCAGTACTTC. It specifies CASSQDGQGAQETQYF.

The genes are TRBV28 and TRBJ1-1; unclear D gene. Trimming took off 10 bases at V and 1 base at J, with 4 bases between the two ends. The CDR3 has 10 residues. CDR1 is MDHEN, CDR2 SYDVKM, per germline. This CDR3 reads CATQNTEAFF. The CDR3 nucleotides are TGTGCCACCCAGAACACTGAAGCTTTCTTT.

This rearrangement joins TRBV11-2 to TRBJ2-7; 10 bases fit TRBD1. There are 16 residues in the CDR3. V trimming: 6 bases; J trimming: 0 bases; junction bases outside the gene matches: 8. Per the germline V gene, CDR1 is SGHAT and CDR2 is FQNNGV. DNA of the CDR3: TGTGCCAGCAGGCCCGACAGGGGGCTTCTCTCCTACGAGCAGTACTTC. The encoded protein is CASRPDRGLLSYEQYF. Variable domain in full (rest from reference TRBV11-2 and TRBJ2-7): EAGVAQSPRYKIIEKRQSVAFWCNPISGHATLYWYQQILGQGPKLLIQFQNNGVVDDSQLPKDRFSAERLKGVDSTLKIQPAKLEDSAVYLCASRPDRGLLSYEQYFGPGTRLTVT.